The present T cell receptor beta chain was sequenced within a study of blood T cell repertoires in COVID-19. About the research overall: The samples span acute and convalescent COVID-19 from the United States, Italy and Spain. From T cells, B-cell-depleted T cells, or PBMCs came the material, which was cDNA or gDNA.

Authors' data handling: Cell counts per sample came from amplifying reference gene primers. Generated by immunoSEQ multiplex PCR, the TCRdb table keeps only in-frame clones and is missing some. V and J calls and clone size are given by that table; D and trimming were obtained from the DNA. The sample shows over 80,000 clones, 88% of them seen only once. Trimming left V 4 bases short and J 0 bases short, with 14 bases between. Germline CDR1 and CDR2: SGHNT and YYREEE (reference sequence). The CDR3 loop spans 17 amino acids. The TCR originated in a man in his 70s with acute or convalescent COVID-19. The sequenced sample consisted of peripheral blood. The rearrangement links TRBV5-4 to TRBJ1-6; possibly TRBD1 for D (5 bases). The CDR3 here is CASSKDSVSSYNSPLHF. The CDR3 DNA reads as TGTGCCAGCAGCAAAGACAGCGTGAGCTCCTATAATTCACCCCTCCACTTT.